This TCR beta chain is drawn from a study of T-cell reconstitution after alpha-beta-depleted transplantation in children. V shed 1 base and J shed 4 bases, with 15 bases lying between them. Germline CDR1 and CDR2: SGHTA and FQGNSA. The CDR3 contains 16 residues. Preparation of the TCRbeta library used unique molecular identifiers. TCRdb passed the PCR reads through MiXCR, listing each CDR3 protein once. The table records approximately 250,000 distinct CDR3 sequences, 9.7% of them present only once. This clonotype has a count of ten or more. This receptor was taken from a human donor who donated a stem cell graft to a child with SCID. V is TRBV7-2 and J is TRBJ2-3, with TRBD2 as a possible D gene (6 bases). Sequenced here: PBMCs from the stem cell graft donor, sampled from the stem cell graft. CDR3 region: CASSLVGSVAADTQYF. For the CDR3, the DNA is TGTGCCAGCAGCTTAGTTGGTTCAGTAGCGGCAGATACGCAGTATTTT.